This T cell receptor (beta chain) was identified in a study of metastatic and nonmetastatic thyroid tumors. Overall study: Across blood and tumor or nodule tissue, repertoires from malignant and benign thyroid patients were compared with one another.

In this sample, this clone turned up many times. Treatment of any kind had been given to no patient before thyroid surgery. Germline CDR1 is SGHRS and CDR2 is YFSETQ. This CDR3 spans 14 amino acids. J lost 5 bases, V lost 4 bases, and 6 bases had no gene match. TCRdb re-called clones from the PCR reads using MiXCR. The profile shows about 32,000 clones, about a sixth of them singletons. V gene TRBV5-1 combines with J gene TRBJ2-1; 7 bases match TRBD1. The TCR originated in a female donor with papillary thyroid cancer or a benign thyroid nodule (not recorded which). Some clones in this sample may be carry-over from other donors' samples. Sequencing input: blood. In DNA form, the CDR3 reads TGCGCCAGCAGCCGTCGGGACAGCAACAATGAGCAGTTCTTC. Residues: CASSRRDSNNEQFF.